Following are 14 T cell receptor beta chains from one sample sequenced in a study of CD8+CD57+ T cells in acquired aplastic anemia. TCR beta VDJ combinations and CDR3 sequences were profiled from genomic DNA. One entry per CDR3 protein results from TCRdb running MiXCR on the reads. Of 98,000 or so distinct CDR3 sequences listed, around half are singletons. Sequences were obtained from sorted CD4+, CD8+, or CD8+CD57+ T cells (not recorded which) from PBMCs. The receptors shown here come from a human donor in good health, serving as a control.

The rearrangement uses TRBV10-2 and TRBJ2-7; 9 nucleotides align to TRBD1. The V segment lost 6 bases and the J segment 2 bases; nucleotides outside the gene matches: 5. The germline gives CDR1 WSHSY, CDR2 SAAADI. There are 14 residues in the CDR3. This CDR3 reads CASRGDRETYEQYF. Here the CDR3 DNA reads TGCGCCAGCAGGGGGGACAGGGAGACCTACGAGCAGTACTTC.

The rearrangement uses TRBV11-2 and TRBJ2-3, with D tentatively TRBD1 (6 bases). Germline lookup yields CDR1 SGHAT and CDR2 FQNNGV. The CDR3 totals 14 residues. The V and J ends lost 5 bases and 1 base respectively, with 10 bases between them. CDR3 coding DNA: TGTGCCAGCAGCAATCCAGGGGGCACAGATACGCAGTATTTT. This sequence encodes CASSNPGGTDTQYF.

J is TRBJ2-5 and V is TRBV7-9; D may be TRBD1 or TRBD2 (5 bases each). V lost 1 base to trimming and J lost 11 bases, with 11 bases between them. CDR1 SEHNR and CDR2 FQNEAQ come from the germline V gene (reference sequence). The CDR3 runs to 12 residues. This chain's CDR3 is CASSLGGWVQYF. CDR3 DNA sequence: TGTGCCAGCAGCTTAGGGGGGTGGGTTCAGTACTTC.

This clonotype appeared many times. The gene calls are TRBV29-1 and TRBJ2-3; D is unresolved. The CDR3 totals 19 residues. With 0 bases removed from V and 0 bases from J, the gap between germline ends came to 22 bases. CDR1 is SQVTM and CDR2 is ANQGSEA in the germline V gene. CDR3 region: CSVEDLLRVGSPSTDTQYF. CDR3 DNA sequence: TGCAGCGTTGAAGATCTTTTACGCGTTGGCAGTCCTAGCACAGATACGCAGTATTTT.

This clonotype has at least ten counts. In nucleotides, the CDR3 is TGTGCCAGCAGCCCCCGGGACAGGGACGAGCAGTACTTC. Protein product: CASSPRDRDEQYF. The chain combines TRBV13 with TRBJ2-7, with 9 bases matching TRBD1. V dropped 5 bases and J dropped 5; count of bases not matched to a gene: 4. Per the germline V gene, CDR1 is PRHDT and CDR2 is FYEKMQ (reference sequence). The CDR3 sequence is 13 residues long.

This clonotype was detected only a few times. The chain couples TRBV11-2 to TRBJ2-5; 15 nucleotides align to TRBD2. The CDR3 sequence is 17 residues long. CDR1 is SGHAT and CDR2 is FQNNGV in the germline V gene. V shed 5 bases, J shed 10 bases, and the junction held 14 bases outside the gene matches. The CDR3 nucleotides are TGTGCCAGCAGCCCAAGGGGACTAGCGGGGGGTTTTGGTGTCCAGTACTTC. It yields the protein CASSPRGLAGGFGVQYF.

Only a few counts were recorded for this clonotype. This may come from a read error, since a much larger clone is one base off. The V gene is TRBV7-8, the J gene TRBJ2-1, with D maybe TRBD2 (7 bases). The V gene's germline CDR1 is SGHVS and CDR2 FQNEAQ. CDR3 length equals 16 residues. The CDR3 spells CASSLWKGGGAGEQLF. The CDR3 region has the DNA TGTGCCAGCAGCTTATGGAAAGGAGGGGGGGCCGGTGAGCAGCTCTTC.

Remarks on this clonotype: A much larger clone lies a single base off, so this may be a read error. The chain is built from TRBV9 and TRBJ2-1; D perhaps matches TRBD2 (6 bases). Germline lookup yields CDR1 SGDLS and CDR2 YYNGEE. This CDR3 contains 14 residues. Trimming cost V 6 bases and J 2 bases, with 12 bases left between them. CDR3: CASTAEGAYNEQFF. Written as DNA, the CDR3 is TGTGCCAGCACCGCGGAGGGTGCCTACAATGAGCAGTTCTTC.

The chain links TRBV4-2 to TRBJ2-1, with 7 bases that match TRBD2. Germline V CDR1 and CDR2: LGHNA, YNFKEQ. The CDR3 runs to 16 residues. The ends lost 0 bases at V and 8 bases at J; junction bases unmatched: 10. CDR3 coding DNA: TGTGCCAGCAGCCAAGAGGCCGGTAGCGGGCCGGATGAGCAGTTCTTC. Its protein product is CASSQEAGSGPDEQFF.

The gene calls are TRBV29-1 and TRBJ2-7; possibly TRBD2 for D (6 bases). The V end was cut by 7 bases, the J end by 2 bases, with 15 bases between. Looked up from germline, CDR1 is SQVTM and CDR2 is ANQGSEA. This CDR3 region has 13 residues. Here the CDR3 reads CSGLSGGTYEQYF. The CDR3, as DNA: TGCAGCGGGCTTAGCGGAGGGACCTACGAGCAGTACTTC.

The chain uses TRBV25-1 and TRBJ1-2; D may be TRBD1 (5 bases). V was clipped by 8 bases and J by 4 bases, with 14 bases between them. CDR3 size: 13 residues. Per the germline V gene, CDR1 is MGHDK and CDR2 is SYGVNS. CDR3 bases: TGTGCCAGCTTCTCCCAGGACATCTATGGCTACACCTTC. It is translated as CASFSQDIYGYTF.

A few counts support this clonotype. This clone may be a read error of a much larger clone one base away. The genes are TRBV7-1 and TRBJ2-1; TRBD1 is a possible D gene (6 bases). TRBV7-1 is an open reading frame, and its role is uncertain. This CDR3 comprises 18 residues. V was shortened by 3 bases and J by 2 bases, with 20 bases between the two germline ends. Here the CDR3 DNA reads TGTGCCAGCAGCTCGAACCACCCAGGGGCTCAAACCTACAATGAGCAGTTCTTC. Translation gives CASSSNHPGAQTYNEQFF.

On this clonotype: A clone one base away is much larger, so this may be a read error. The gene calls are TRBV6-2 or TRBV6-3 and TRBJ1-5; no reliable D call. Germline assignment: CDR1 MNHEY and CDR2 SVGEGT. The CDR3 loop spans 14 amino acids. Here the CDR3 DNA reads TGTGCCAGCAGTTATTCCGGGATGTATCAGCCCCGGCATTTT. Encoded protein: CASSYSGMYQPRHF.

The chain links TRBV7-7 to TRBJ2-7, with D unclear. This CDR3 is 13 amino acids long. Germline values: CDR1 SSHAT, CDR2 FNYEAQ (reference sequence). Trimming cost V 5 bases and J 3 bases, with 11 bases left between them. The CDR3 loop is CASSRDMFYEQYF. For the CDR3, the DNA is TGTGCCAGCAGCCGAGACATGTTCTACGAGCAGTACTTC.